The T cell receptor beta chain under discussion was sequenced for a study of shared clonotypes between healthy human individuals. Within Nashville, Tennessee resided all donors, each a Caucasian adult. This clone came up a few times. Its antigen remains unidentified. Study-wide points: Generation probabilities were higher for clonotypes shared across all four sorted-subset donors than for unshared ones.

CDR1 SQVTM and CDR2 ANQGSEA come from the germline V gene. The CDR3 has 14 amino acids. Original data processing: Filtering differed since immunoSEQ provided only junctions, with no quality scores. Method: immunoSEQ multiplex PCR; TCRdb's copy keeps in-frame clones and lacks some. The V and J calls and clone size are taken from that table; D and trimming were inferred from the DNA. The repertoire consists of hundreds of thousands of clones, with around three quarters occurring once and the leading ten covering 1.5% to 2%. The gene calls are TRBV29-1 and TRBJ2-5, with D maybe TRBD1 (8 bases). TRBJ2-7 explains the end of the DNA better; the J call may be wrong. The specimen sequenced was memory CD4+ T cells sorted from blood. Indicated subset: CD45RA-negative fraction. This sequence was found in a woman in her 30s in good health. The DNA of the CDR3 is TGCAGCGTTGACGGACAGGGAGGGTCCTACGAGCAGTACTTC. Residues: CSVDGQGGSYEQYF.